Listed here are 23 T cell receptor beta chains from one sample, sequenced in a study of CD8+CD57+ T cells in acquired aplastic anemia. Genomic DNA served as template for TCR beta VDJ and CDR3 profiling. Each CDR3 protein is one row after TCRdb ran MiXCR on the reads. The sample records about 80,000 distinct CDR3 sequences, 40% to 50% being singletons. Sequenced material: sorted CD4+, CD8+, or CD8+CD57+ T cells (not recorded which) from PBMCs. These TCRs come from a human donor in good health, serving as a control.

The chain employs TRBV2 and TRBJ2-5, with D uncertain. Deletions cut 7 bases from V and 5 bases from J, with 8 bases between. CDR1 and CDR2 (germline): SNHLY, FYNNEI. The CDR3 is made up of 11 amino acids. The CDR3 protein is CASTERETQYF. The CDR3 nucleotides read TGTGCCAGCACCGAACGGGAGACCCAGTACTTC.

CDR3 residues: CASSSSVAGGGSTDTQYF. The CDR3 DNA reads TGTGCCAGCAGCTCCTCGGTAGCGGGGGGCGGGAGCACAGATACGCAGTATTTT. J is TRBJ2-3 and V is TRBV9; TRBD2 matches at 10 bases. The CDR3 has 18 amino acids. Per germline, CDR1 SGDLS and CDR2 YYNGEE. J lost 0 bases, V lost 4 bases, and 11 bases had no gene match.

The rearrangement joins TRBV15 to TRBJ2-7, with 7 bases identical to TRBD1. The CDR3 has 15 residues. V shed 3 bases and J 4 bases; nucleotides not matched to a gene: 9. Germline CDR1 and CDR2: LNHNV and YYDKDF (reference sequence). This CDR3 reads CATSSLRGRGYEQYF. The CDR3 DNA reads TGTGCCACCAGCAGTTTACGGGGCAGGGGGTACGAGCAGTACTTC.

V is TRBV25-1 and J is TRBJ2-3; possibly TRBD1 for D (6 bases). The CDR3 has 15 residues. Trimming took off 3 bases at V and 11 bases at J, with 21 bases between the two ends. The germline V gene encodes CDR1 MGHDK and CDR2 SYGVNS. CDR3 in amino acids: CASSDETGRAYEQYF. In DNA form, the CDR3 reads TGTGCCAGCAGTGATGAGACAGGAAGGGCCTACGAGCAGTATTTT.

This chain links TRBV24-1 with TRBJ2-7; TRBD1 aligns across 10 bases. V lost 3 bases to trimming and J lost 2 bases; unmatched junction nucleotides: 6. The CDR3 spans 16 residues. Germline V gives CDR1 KGHDR, CDR2 SFDVKD. The CDR3 nucleotides read TGTGCCACCAGTGATCCCAATGGACAGGGGGCCTACGAGCAGTACTTC. This sequence encodes CATSDPNGQGAYEQYF.

The chain employs TRBV11-2 and TRBJ2-7; 8 nucleotides line up with TRBD1. Germline-derived CDR1 and CDR2 are SGHAT and FQNNGV. The CDR3 runs 15 residues. With 0 bases clipped from V and 4 bases from J, the junction kept 5 bases outside the gene matches. The CDR3 sequence is CASSLEGTGPYEQYF. The CDR3, as DNA: TGTGCCAGCAGCTTAGAAGGGACAGGTCCTTACGAGCAGTACTTC.

This clonotype was observed at least ten times. The CDR3 region has the DNA TGTGCCAGCAGTGAAGTAGGAAAATCCTACGAGCAGTACTTC. This translates into CASSEVGKSYEQYF. The chain combines TRBV2 with TRBJ2-7; D is unresolved. The CDR3 length is 14 residues. The germline V gene has CDR1 SNHLY and CDR2 FYNNEI. Trimming took off 1 base at V and 1 base at J, with 8 bases between the two ends.

The CDR3 spells CASRSSFSYEQYF. DNA for the CDR3: TGCGCCAGCAGGTCATCCTTCTCCTACGAGCAGTACTTC. This chain links TRBV5-1 with TRBJ2-7; no clear D gene. Trimming pared 5 bases from V and 0 bases from J, leaving 9 bases between. CDR3 length equals 13 residues. Germline V gene sequence: CDR1 SGHRS, CDR2 YFSETQ. Filled out from reference TRBV5-1 and TRBJ2-7, the complete variable domain reads KAGVTQTPRYLIKTRGQQVTLSCSPISGHRSVSWYQQTPGQGLQFLFEYFSETQRNKGNFPGRFSGRQFSNSRSEMNVSTLELGDSALYLCASRSSFSYEQYFGPGTRLTVT.

At least ten counts were recorded for this clonotype. CDR3 sequence (DNA): TGTGCCAGTAGTATAGATCTTGGAGGTGGCAATGAGCAGTTCTTC. Protein: CASSIDLGGGNEQFF. The chain employs TRBV19 and TRBJ2-1, with a weak D call TRBD2 (5 bases). The V and J ends lost 0 bases and 6 bases respectively, with 12 bases between them. Germline CDR1 is LNHDA and CDR2 is SQIVND (reference sequence). The CDR3 runs to 15 residues.

Notes on this clonotype: A junction end diverges from the germline sequence, so it may reflect a read error. The chain has TRBV10-3 and TRBJ1-2; the match to TRBD1 covers 7 bases. Looked up from germline, CDR1 is ENHRY and CDR2 is SYGVKD. CDR3 length equals 15 residues. CDR3 in DNA: TGTGCCAGCAGTTCACGGGACAGACTATGGGGTGGCTACACCTTC. Translation gives CASSSRDRLWGGYTF.

This chain links TRBV20-1 with TRBJ2-7, with D perhaps given as TRBD1 or TRBD2 (6 bases each). Germline V lookup: CDR1 DFQATT, CDR2 SNEGSKA (reference sequence). The ends were cut back, 4 bases at V and 5 bases at J, with 15 bases in the middle. CDR3 length: 13 amino acids. The CDR3 DNA is TGCAGTGCTATTCCGAGGGGGGCCCACGAGCAGTACTTC. The encoded protein is CSAIPRGAHEQYF.

About this clonotype: One end of the junction varies from germline; a read error may be responsible. The V gene is TRBV24-1, the J gene TRBJ2-2; no definite D call. The CDR3 is 13 residues long. Germline V CDR1 and CDR2: KGHDR, SFDVKD. Written as DNA, the CDR3 is TGTACCACCAGTGATTCTTGCACCGGGGAGCTGTTTTTT. This codes for CTTSDSCTGELFF.

CDR3 amino acids: CASSLDLDRGNLVYGYTF. The CDR3 region has the DNA TGTGCCAGCAGCTTAGATCTTGACAGGGGTAATTTAGTCTATGGCTACACCTTC. The rearrangement joins TRBV11-2 to TRBJ1-2; 8 nucleotides match TRBD1. Trimming took 0 bases from V and 4 from J; bases not matched to a gene: 13. This CDR3 spans 18 amino acids. Germline V gene sequence: CDR1 SGHAT, CDR2 FQNNGV.

This rearrangement joins TRBV10-3 to TRBJ2-3; no definite D call. The V end lost 0 bases, the J end lost 4 bases, and 5 bases lay between the germline ends. This CDR3 is built from 13 residues. Germline V CDR1 and CDR2: ENHRY, SYGVKD. Here the CDR3 reads CAISESPADTQYF. The CDR3 DNA follows: TGTGCCATCAGTGAGTCTCCGGCAGATACGCAGTATTTT.

This clonotype has a count of ten or more. CDR3 region: CSVPGQTNTEAFF. CDR3 DNA sequence: TGCAGCGTACCGGGGCAGACGAACACTGAAGCTTTCTTT. The V and J genes are TRBV20-1 and TRBJ1-1, with D tentatively TRBD1 (5 bases). The CDR3 is 13 amino acids. The germline V gene has CDR1 DFQATT and CDR2 SNEGSKA (reference sequence).

This clonotype was observed at least ten times. This chain connects TRBV24-1 to TRBJ2-1, with unresolved D. V shed 0 bases and J shed 8 bases, with 7 bases lying between them. The germline V gene has CDR1 KGHDR and CDR2 SFDVKD. This CDR3 has 13 amino acids. The CDR3 DNA is TGTGCCACCAGTGATTTGGCCGGAGATGAGCAGTTCTTC. It encodes CATSDLAGDEQFF.

The V gene is TRBV20-1, the J gene TRBJ1-1, with D unresolved. The CDR3 is 13 residues long. The V gene's germline CDR1 is DFQATT and CDR2 SNEGSKA (reference sequence). V lost 6 bases to trimming and J lost 0 bases, with 11 bases between them. The CDR3 DNA reads as TGCAGTGCCGCAACGGTCCTGAACACTGAAGCTTTCTTT. Amino acid sequence: CSAATVLNTEAFF.

DNA of the CDR3: TGTGCCAGCAGCGCGGGGACAGTTTCTTCCCAGTTCTTC. It is translated as CASSAGTVSSQFF. The J gene is TRBJ2-1, the V gene TRBV5-8, with a weak D call TRBD1 (7 bases). The V end was cut by 4 bases, the J end by 13 bases, with 18 bases between. There are 13 residues in the CDR3. Germline loops: CDR1 SGHTS, CDR2 YDEGEE.

The chain combines TRBV19 with TRBJ1-5; D is possibly TRBD1 (6 bases). The CDR3 has 14 amino acids. The germline CDR1 and CDR2 sequences are LNHDA and SQIVND (reference sequence). The V and J ends lost 3 bases and 9 bases respectively, with 15 bases between them. CDR3 amino acids: CASSIRQELGPQHF. CDR3 nucleotides: TGTGCCAGTAGTATCAGACAGGAGCTTGGGCCCCAGCATTTT.

This clonotype has a count of ten or more. V is TRBV15 and J is TRBJ1-1; tentatively, D is TRBD1 (6 bases). Germline V CDR1 and CDR2: LNHNV, YYDKDF (reference sequence). The CDR3 covers 18 residues. Trimming cost V 4 bases and J 6 bases, with 27 bases left between them. The CDR3 DNA reads TGTGCCACCAGCACCAATATGTTGGAGGGGGACTATGGACCTGAAGCTTTCTTT. The encoded protein is CATSTNMLEGDYGPEAFF.

As regards this clonotype: Relative to the germline gene, one junction end is altered; a read error may explain this. The chain recombines TRBV7-8 with TRBJ2-7; D is undetermined. The CDR3 covers 15 residues. CDR1 and CDR2 from the germline V gene are SGHVS and FQNEAQ. This CDR3 reads CARSFGLVGPYEQYF. As DNA, the CDR3 is TGTGCCCGCAGCTTCGGTCTAGTGGGCCCCTACGAGCAGTACTTC.

The rearrangement links TRBV6-1 to TRBJ2-7; possible D gene TRBD2, 6 bases. The CDR3 is 14 residues long. V lost 11 bases and J 3 bases, leaving 20 bases between the germline ends. Per germline, CDR1 MNHNS and CDR2 SASEGT. The CDR3 loop reads CACMVGGDHYEQYF. The CDR3 nucleotides are TGTGCCTGCATGGTCGGCGGGGACCACTACGAGCAGTACTTC.

Many counts were recorded for this clonotype. The V gene is TRBV5-1, the J gene TRBJ1-4; D uncertain. V dropped 0 bases and J dropped 3 bases, with 3 bases sitting between them. The CDR3 runs 13 residues. CDR1 and CDR2 from the germline V gene are SGHRS and YFSETQ. CDR3 bases: TGCGCCAGCAGCTTGGAGTCTAATGAAAAACTGTTTTTT. Protein: CASSLESNEKLFF.